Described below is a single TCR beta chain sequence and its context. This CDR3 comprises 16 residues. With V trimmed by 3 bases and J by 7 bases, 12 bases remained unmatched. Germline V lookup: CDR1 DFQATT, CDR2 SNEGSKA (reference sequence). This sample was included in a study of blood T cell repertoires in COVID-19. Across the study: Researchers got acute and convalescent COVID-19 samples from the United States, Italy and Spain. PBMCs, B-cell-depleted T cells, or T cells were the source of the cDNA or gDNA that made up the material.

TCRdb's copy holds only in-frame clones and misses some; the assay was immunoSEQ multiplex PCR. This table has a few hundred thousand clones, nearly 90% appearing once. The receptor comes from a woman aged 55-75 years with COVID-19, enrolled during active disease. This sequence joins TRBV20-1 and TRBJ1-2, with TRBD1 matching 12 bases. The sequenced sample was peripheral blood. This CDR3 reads CSASPGTGGYGGGYTF. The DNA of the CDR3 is TGCAGTGCTAGTCCCGGGACAGGGGGCTACGGGGGTGGCTACACCTTC.